The following is a T cell receptor (beta chain) sequence with its context. Its target is unknown. These data are taken from a study of glioma-infiltrating T cells after dendritic cell vaccination. Study-level findings and limits: TCR clonality showed no direct relationship with survival. Few patients contributed both blood and tumor specimens.

Trimming pared 2 bases from V and 5 bases from J, leaving 11 bases between. This CDR3 region has 14 residues. Germline values: CDR1 MDHEN, CDR2 SYDVKM. This table comes from immunoSEQ multiplex PCR, and its TCRdb copy is limited to in-frame clones, with some not included. This sample yields roughly 68,000 clones, of which approximately 85% are seen a single time; 7% to 10% belongs to the top ten. PBMC sampling occurred before vaccination, two weeks after the third dose, and at progression. This chain uses TRBV28 with TRBJ2-3, with D perhaps TRBD2 (5 bases). This TCR was sampled from a human donor with glioblastoma. Sequenced here: blood, sampled before dendritic cell vaccination. In nucleotides, the CDR3 is TGTGCCAGCAGTTTACTTCTAGCAGAAGATACGCAGTATTTT. It encodes CASSLLLAEDTQYF.